This is a list of T cell receptor beta chains from one sample in a study of vaccination effects on CD4 cells after COVID-19. For these receptors, no antigen is known. Clones were read by immunoSEQ multiplex PCR, and TCRdb kept only the in-frame ones, dropping some. The table shows tens of thousands of clones, with under 85% occurring only once. The sequences come from CD4+ T cells from PBMCs cultured with HIV peptides, collected before COVID-19 vaccination. Receptors were obtained from a human donor who had a prior SARS-CoV-2 infection. Both conserved end residues are part of each CDR3. The order of the fields is D gene, V gene, clone size, J gene, CDR3 DNA, CDR3 protein. The D gene is left open where the match is weak. Clone size appears in some rows only: once, few, many, or a class for an expanded clone.

d_gene: NA
v_gene: TRBV6-5
abundance: once
j_gene: TRBJ1-2
CDR3nt: TGTGCCACGGGGTCTGTCTATGGCTACACCTTC
CDR3aa: CATGSVYGYTF

d_gene: NA
v_gene: TRBV7-6
abundance: NA
j_gene: TRBJ2-5
CDR3nt: TGTGCCAGCAGCTTCCGACAAGTCCAAGAGACCCAGTACTTC
CDR3aa: CASSFRQVQETQYF

d_gene: NA
v_gene: TRBV2
abundance: NA
j_gene: TRBJ2-2
CDR3nt: TGTGCCAGCACATCAGGACTCTCTCCGGGGGAGCTGTTTTTT
CDR3aa: CASTSGLSPGELFF

d_gene: NA
v_gene: TRBV18
abundance: NA
j_gene: TRBJ1-2
CDR3nt: TGTGCCAGCTCCCAGCGGGGGCAGCATGGCTACACCTTC
CDR3aa: CASSQRGQHGYTF

d_gene: NA
v_gene: TRBV19
abundance: NA
j_gene: TRBJ1-1
CDR3nt: TGTGCCAGTAATAATGGCCCCCACCAGGGGAACACTGAAGCTTTCTTT
CDR3aa: CASNNGPHQGNTEAFF

d_gene: NA
v_gene: TRBV30
abundance: NA
j_gene: TRBJ1-3
CDR3nt: TGTGCCTGGAGTGTGTCAGGGAGAAACACCATATATTTT
CDR3aa: CAWSVSGRNTIYF

d_gene: NA
v_gene: TRBV5-1
abundance: NA
j_gene: TRBJ2-7
CDR3nt: TGCGCCAGCAGCCAGGGGCCGGAGCAGTACTTC
CDR3aa: CASSQGPEQYF

d_gene: NA
v_gene: TRBV19
abundance: few
j_gene: TRBJ1-5
CDR3nt: TGTGCCAGTAGTATTCGGGACTGGGATAGCAATCAGCCCCAGCATTTT
CDR3aa: CASSIRDWDSNQPQHF

d_gene: TRBD1
v_gene: TRBV5-1
abundance: NA
j_gene: TRBJ2-1
CDR3nt: TGCGCCAGCAGCTCAGGGGGCATGTCCTACAATGAGCAGTTCTTC
CDR3aa: CASSSGGMSYNEQFF

d_gene: TRBD2
v_gene: TRBV7-9
abundance: NA
j_gene: TRBJ2-5
CDR3nt: TGTGCCAGCACCCCCGGGGGGTCCCCAGAGACCCAGTACTTC
CDR3aa: CASTPGGSPETQYF

d_gene: TRBD2
v_gene: TRBV18
abundance: NA
j_gene: TRBJ2-1
CDR3nt: TGTGCCAGCTCACCACCGATCGGCCGCGGGAGGGACCACAATGAGCAGTTCTTC
CDR3aa: CASSPPIGRGRDHNEQFF

d_gene: NA
v_gene: TRBV7-9
abundance: NA
j_gene: TRBJ2-2
CDR3nt: TGTGCCAGCAGCTTACTCGCGGACAACACCGGGGAGCTGTTTTTT
CDR3aa: CASSLLADNTGELFF

d_gene: NA
v_gene: TRBV6-5
abundance: NA
j_gene: TRBJ1-1
CDR3nt: TGTGCCAGCAGTTACTTCTGGGGAACTGAAGCTTTCTTT
CDR3aa: CASSYFWGTEAFF

d_gene: NA
v_gene: TRBV7-9
abundance: NA
j_gene: TRBJ1-2
CDR3nt: TGTGCCAGCAGCCAGGAGGGGTTTGCGGGCTATGGCTACACCTTC
CDR3aa: CASSQEGFAGYGYTF

d_gene: NA
v_gene: TRBV5-1
abundance: NA
j_gene: TRBJ2-2
CDR3nt: TGCGCCAGCAGACTTGGGACGGAACTCACCGGGGAGCTGTTTTTT
CDR3aa: CASRLGTELTGELFF

d_gene: TRBD1
v_gene: TRBV5-6
abundance: NA
j_gene: TRBJ1-6
CDR3nt: TGTGCCAGCAGCTCCAGGGGGACAGGTTTGGAACCCCTCCACTTT
CDR3aa: CASSSRGTGLEPLHF

d_gene: TRBD1
v_gene: TRBV4-1
abundance: many
j_gene: TRBJ1-2
CDR3nt: TGCGCCAGCAGCCAAGATTCGCCGGGACAGGGGGCGTCTGGCTACACCTTC
CDR3aa: CASSQDSPGQGASGYTF

d_gene: NA
v_gene: TRBV3-1/TRBV3-2
abundance: NA
j_gene: TRBJ2-7
CDR3nt: TGTGCCAGCAGCCACACGCGAGGCGCCGAGCAGTACTTC
CDR3aa: CASSHTRGAEQYF

d_gene: NA
v_gene: TRBV11-2
abundance: NA
j_gene: TRBJ2-5
CDR3nt: TGTGCCAGCAGCAACCCCCGCAGGCTGGAGACCCAGTACTTC
CDR3aa: CASSNPRRLETQYF

d_gene: TRBD2
v_gene: TRBV7-7
abundance: NA
j_gene: TRBJ2-2
CDR3nt: TGTGCTAGCAGCCCCCGACTAGCGGGAGCGATTAACACCGGGGAGCTGTTTTTT
CDR3aa: CASSPRLAGAINTGELFF

d_gene: NA
v_gene: TRBV2
abundance: NA
j_gene: TRBJ2-7
CDR3nt: TGTGCCAGCAGTCTGACCAGGGTCGGGTACGAGCAGTACTTC
CDR3aa: CASSLTRVGYEQYF

d_gene: TRBD1
v_gene: TRBV14
abundance: NA
j_gene: TRBJ1-3
CDR3nt: TGTGCCAGCAGCCAACAACAGGGGGCTGGAAACACCATATATTTT
CDR3aa: CASSQQQGAGNTIYF

d_gene: NA
v_gene: TRBV9
abundance: NA
j_gene: TRBJ1-2
CDR3nt: TGTGCCAGCAGCGCCGGGACTATTGGCAGCTATGGCTACACCTTC
CDR3aa: CASSAGTIGSYGYTF

d_gene: NA
v_gene: TRBV7-7
abundance: NA
j_gene: TRBJ2-5
CDR3nt: TGTGCTAGCAGCTTTCTCGGCAGTGCGCAAGAGACCCAGTACTTC
CDR3aa: CASSFLGSAQETQYF

d_gene: TRBD1
v_gene: TRBV5-1
abundance: NA
j_gene: TRBJ1-2
CDR3nt: TGCGCCAGCAGCAGGGACAGGGAAACTTATGGCTACACCTTC
CDR3aa: CASSRDRETYGYTF

d_gene: NA
v_gene: TRBV12-2
abundance: once
j_gene: TRBJ1-5
CDR3nt: TGTGCAAGTCGCTTAGCGCCGTCAGGGAGGGGTTTTGGCAATCAGCCCCAGCATTTT
CDR3aa: CASRLAPSGRGFGNQPQHF

d_gene: TRBD2
v_gene: TRBV29-1
abundance: NA
j_gene: TRBJ2-7
CDR3nt: TGCAGCGTTGACTGGCTAGCGGGTACAACCTACGAGCAGTACTTC
CDR3aa: CSVDWLAGTTYEQYF

d_gene: NA
v_gene: TRBV9
abundance: NA
j_gene: TRBJ2-2
CDR3nt: TGTGCCAGCAGCCGAGGGGGAGGCTGGCAAACGAACACCGGGGAGCTGTTTTTT
CDR3aa: CASSRGGGWQTNTGELFF

d_gene: NA
v_gene: TRBV10-3
abundance: NA
j_gene: TRBJ1-5
CDR3nt: TGTGCCATCAGTGAGTCTGGAGTGAATCAGCCCCAGCATTTT
CDR3aa: CAISESGVNQPQHF

d_gene: NA
v_gene: TRBV30
abundance: NA
j_gene: TRBJ2-5
CDR3nt: TGTGCCTGGAGTCGGCAGGAGGGGACCCAGTACTTC
CDR3aa: CAWSRQEGTQYF

d_gene: NA
v_gene: TRBV11-3
abundance: NA
j_gene: TRBJ2-1
CDR3nt: TGTGCCAGCAGCTTATGGGGGGAGCGTGAGCAGTTCTTC
CDR3aa: CASSLWGEREQFF

d_gene: NA
v_gene: TRBV7-2
abundance: NA
j_gene: TRBJ2-7
CDR3nt: TGTGCCAGCAGCTTAGAGGGGGGACTGATAAGCTCCTACGAGCAGTACTTC
CDR3aa: CASSLEGGLISSYEQYF

d_gene: NA
v_gene: TRBV9
abundance: once
j_gene: TRBJ2-5
CDR3nt: TGTGCCAGCAGCGTAGAGGGGGGACACCAACAAGAGACCCAGTACTTC
CDR3aa: CASSVEGGHQQETQYF

d_gene: NA
v_gene: TRBV12-5
abundance: NA
j_gene: TRBJ2-7
CDR3nt: TGTGCTAGTGGTTTGGGCCCCGTCTCCTACGAGCAGTACTTC
CDR3aa: CASGLGPVSYEQYF

d_gene: NA
v_gene: TRBV6-5
abundance: NA
j_gene: TRBJ1-1
CDR3nt: TGTGCCAGCACATTGATGAACACTGAAGCTTTCTTT
CDR3aa: CASTLMNTEAFF

d_gene: NA
v_gene: TRBV6-6
abundance: NA
j_gene: TRBJ1-1
CDR3nt: TGTGCCAGCAGCCGCTGGGCCGGCACTGAAGCTTTCTTT
CDR3aa: CASSRWAGTEAFF

d_gene: NA
v_gene: TRBV19
abundance: NA
j_gene: TRBJ2-7
CDR3nt: TGTGCCAGTAGTATAAGTTGGGACGCACGCAAGTACGAGCAGTACTTC
CDR3aa: CASSISWDARKYEQYF

d_gene: NA
v_gene: TRBV21-1
abundance: NA
j_gene: TRBJ1-2
CDR3nt: TGTGCCAGCGCATACCCGGGACTCGGCCGGTATGGCTACACCTTC
CDR3aa: CASAYPGLGRYGYTF

d_gene: TRBD2
v_gene: TRBV4-2
abundance: few
j_gene: TRBJ2-1
CDR3nt: TGTGCCAGCAGCCAAGCACTAGCGGGAGGGCTTGACTACAATGAGCAGTTCTTC
CDR3aa: CASSQALAGGLDYNEQFF

d_gene: NA
v_gene: TRBV5-1
abundance: NA
j_gene: TRBJ2-2
CDR3nt: TGCGCCAGCAGCTTGGATGTGGGGGCCCTCGGCACCGGGGAGCTGTTTTTT
CDR3aa: CASSLDVGALGTGELFF

d_gene: NA
v_gene: TRBV12-2
abundance: NA
j_gene: TRBJ2-3
CDR3nt: TGTGCAAGTCGCGGGACAGGGGTGGGAGATACGCAGTATTTT
CDR3aa: CASRGTGVGDTQYF

d_gene: TRBD1
v_gene: TRBV7-2
abundance: NA
j_gene: TRBJ1-2
CDR3nt: TGTGCCAGCAGCAAACAAGGGACAGGGGGCTTTGGCTACACCTTC
CDR3aa: CASSKQGTGGFGYTF

d_gene: TRBD2
v_gene: TRBV7-2
abundance: NA
j_gene: TRBJ2-1
CDR3nt: TGTGCCAGCAGCTTAGTGTGGGAGGGTGAGCAGTTCTTC
CDR3aa: CASSLVWEGEQFF

d_gene: TRBD2
v_gene: TRBV7-3
abundance: NA
j_gene: TRBJ2-3
CDR3nt: TGTGCCAGCAGCTTTCAGGGCGGGAGGAGGTCAGATACGCAGTATTTT
CDR3aa: CASSFQGGRRSDTQYF

d_gene: NA
v_gene: TRBV6-6
abundance: NA
j_gene: TRBJ2-6
CDR3nt: TGTGCCAGCAGTTACGCAGGGTTCTCTGGGGCCAACGTCCTGACTTTC
CDR3aa: CASSYAGFSGANVLTF

d_gene: TRBD1
v_gene: TRBV5-1
abundance: NA
j_gene: TRBJ1-6
CDR3nt: TGCGCCAGCAGCGGCGGGACAGAATATAATTCACCCCTCCACTTT
CDR3aa: CASSGGTEYNSPLHF